The following is a TCR beta chain sequence with its context. Its target is unknown. 60 Vbeta and 13 Jbeta primers were used in PCR. Some clones are missing from TCRdb's copy, which holds only in-frame ones; the method was immunoSEQ multiplex PCR. The sample consists of about 160,000 clones, approximately 88% of them appearing once. The data were taken from a study of cytomegalovirus exposure and HLA in healthy donors. Turning to the study itself: From some 190 million T cells, an earlier analysis saw roughly 110 million unique TCR beta sequences. Notes on the study in general: Common viral pathogens seemed to be connected with several of the most significant clusters, according to a later analysis. Whilst most TCR sequences proved rare, a subset of public TCRs occurred across many donors. An analysis done earlier found most TCR beta V segments productive about 87% or about 30% of the time.

The germline CDR1 and CDR2 sequences are GTSNPN and SVGIG (reference sequence). V gave up 4 bases and J gave up 7 bases, with 16 bases separating them. The CDR3 runs 14 residues. The sequencing input was PBMCs. The J gene is TRBJ2-2, the V gene TRBV30, with D possibly matching TRBD2 (6 bases). The origin of this receptor is a woman aged 18-30 years in good health and CMV-seronegative. Here the CDR3 DNA reads TGTGCCTGGAAAGGTCTAGCGATCTACGGGGAGCTGTTTTTT. This gives the protein CAWKGLAIYGELFF.